This is a list of T cell receptor beta chains from one sample in a study of identical twins' blood T cells. TCRdb fed the 5' RACE reads into MiXCR, producing one record per CDR3 protein. The table shows hundreds of thousands of distinct CDR3 sequences, with more than 25% occurring only once. Sequenced material: PBMCs. The receptor set was obtained from a woman aged 18 to 55 in good health. Each CDR3 is given with its conserved first and last residue. D genes are given only for firm matches. Where a row states a size, it is once, few, many or the class of an expanded clone; other rows omit it.

V	J	size	D	DNA	CDR3
TRBV5-1	TRBJ1-2	NA	NA	TGCGCCAGCAGCTGGGACGGCCAAAGGAACTATGGCTACACCTTC	CASSWDGQRNYGYTF
TRBV7-8	TRBJ2-1	NA	TRBD2	TGTGCCAGCAGCGTAGTAGGACTAGCGGGAGGAAATGAGCAGTTCTTC	CASSVVGLAGGNEQFF
TRBV7-9	TRBJ2-4	few	TRBD1	TGTGCCAGCAGCAAATCGACAGGGGCCTTATCCAAAAACATTCAGTACTTC	CASSKSTGALSKNIQYF
TRBV3-1	TRBJ1-1	few	TRBD1	TGTGCCAGCAGCCACCAGGACAGGCTGAACACTGAAGCTTTCTTT	CASSHQDRLNTEAFF
TRBV20-1	TRBJ1-2	few	NA	TGCAGTGCCGACACTACAGGGATTGGTGGCTACACCTTC	CSADTTGIGGYTF
TRBV18	TRBJ1-4	NA	NA	TGTGCCAGCTCACCGCAAGGGATTAATGAAAAACTGTTTTTT	CASSPQGINEKLFF
TRBV6-2/TRBV6-3	TRBJ1-1	NA	NA	TGTGCCAGCAGTTCGCGGAAAACATGGGAAGTAGACACTGAAGCTTTCTTT	CASSSRKTWEVDTEAFF
TRBV12-3/TRBV12-4	TRBJ2-1	NA	NA	TGTGCCAGCAGTTCCCTCAATGAGCAGTTCTTC	CASSSLNEQFF
TRBV13	TRBJ2-7	once	NA	TGTGCCAGCAGCTCGGGACTTTCTTTCTACGAGCAGTACTTC	CASSSGLSFYEQYF
TRBV10-3	TRBJ1-2	NA	NA	TGTGCCATCAGTGAAAGTGGTACCGTTCCTTCTAACTATGGCTACACCTTC	CAISESGTVPSNYGYTF
TRBV6-6	TRBJ1-2	NA	NA	TGTGCCAGCAGTTACTTGTCCCGGAGTGGCTACACCTTC	CASSYLSRSGYTF
TRBV4-3	TRBJ2-1	NA	NA	TGCGCCAGCAGCCAAGAATCCTCCCGATACGGAGAGCAGTTCTTC	CASSQESSRYGEQFF
TRBV6-2/TRBV6-3	TRBJ2-1	NA	TRBD2	TGTGCCAGCAGTTACTTCGGACTAGCGGGAACCCGCTACAATGAGCAGTTCTTC	CASSYFGLAGTRYNEQFF
TRBV12-3/TRBV12-4	TRBJ1-1	few	NA	TGTGCCAACAGTCTACGGACAGAGAACACTGAAGCTTTCTTT	CANSLRTENTEAFF
TRBV14	TRBJ1-1	NA	TRBD1	TGTGCCAGCAGCCCATTGTTACAGGGGAGAGCTTTCTTT	CASSPLLQGRAFF
TRBV6-5	TRBJ1-2	NA	NA	TGTGCCAGCAGAACCCCCGGAGGTGGCTTTAAAGGCCACACCTTC	CASRTPGGGFKGHTF